These 8 T cell receptor beta chains share one sample of origin, sequenced in a study of blood T cell repertoires in COVID-19 (dated by TCRdb to 2018 to 2021). The protocol used for the library was the immunoSEQ multiplex PCR assay. TCRdb obtained this table from immuneACCESS and retained in-frame rearrangements with V and J assigned. These tables miss some clones; where compared with another copy, unresolved V genes account for less than half of the shortfall, and the remainder is unexplained. The sample contains 200,000 to 300,000 clones, over 80% of them found a single time. Of the sample, 3% to 4% falls within the top ten clones. The sequenced sample consisted of peripheral blood. The origin of the receptors is a woman between 40 and 50 years old with acute or convalescent COVID-19.

This clone was observed once. The chain employs TRBV5-4 and TRBJ1-3; D might be TRBD1 (5 bases). Germline V gene sequence: CDR1 SGHNT, CDR2 YYREEE (reference sequence). The CDR3 totals 14 residues. The ends were cut back, 0 bases at V and 3 bases at J, with 7 bases in the middle. DNA of the CDR3: TGTGCCAGCAGCTTGGGGCAGGGTGGAAACACCATATATTTT. Amino acids: CASSLGQGGNTIYF.

The J gene is TRBJ1-2, the V gene TRBV2, with D uncertain. The CDR3 loop spans 17 amino acids. The ends were cut back, 2 bases at V and 0 bases at J, with 16 bases in the middle. Germline loops: CDR1 SNHLY, CDR2 FYNNEI. Here the CDR3 DNA reads TGTGCCAGCAGTGAAATCGCCGGGTTTCGAGCTAACTATGGCTACACCTTC. It translates to CASSEIAGFRANYGYTF.

The chain joins TRBV21-1 to TRBJ1-1. TRBV21-1 is flagged as a pseudogene. This CDR3 region has 12 residues. This chain's CDR3 is CASRVFSGEAFF. In nucleotides, the CDR3 is TGTGCCAGCAGGGTCTTTAGCGGGGAAGCTTTCTTT.

The chain uses TRBV15 and TRBJ1-2; TRBD1 agrees at 7 bases. After removal of 8 bases from V and 1 base from J, the junction contained 34 bases not matched to a gene. Germline V gene lookup returns CDR1 LNHNV and CDR2 YYDKDF (reference sequence). The CDR3 runs to 23 residues. CDR3: CATFGTLPETTNERQGINYGYTF. The DNA for the CDR3 is TGTGCCACCTTCGGGACCCTCCCCGAGACCACTAATGAAAGACAGGGTATTAACTATGGCTACACCTTC.

The V gene is TRBV7-2, the J gene TRBJ2-1, with D tentatively TRBD2 (7 bases). This CDR3 region has 16 residues. V shed 6 bases and J shed 0 bases, with 15 bases lying between them. Germline lookup yields CDR1 SGHTA and CDR2 FQGNSA. CDR3 loop: CASRGGPGSSYNEQFF. CDR3 coding DNA: TGTGCCAGCAGGGGGGGGCCTGGGAGCTCCTACAATGAGCAGTTCTTC.

The chain joins TRBV27 to TRBJ2-3; 8 bases match TRBD2. Trimming took 7 bases from V and 4 from J; bases not matched to a gene: 16. The CDR3 contains 17 residues. Germline V CDR1 and CDR2: MNHEY, SMNVEV (reference sequence). CDR3 loop: CASTSFQAGALADTQYF. The CDR3 DNA is TGTGCCAGCACTTCCTTTCAAGCGGGAGCCTTGGCAGATACGCAGTATTTT.

The V and J genes are TRBV11-2 and TRBJ1-1, with D possibly being TRBD1 (5 bases). This CDR3 has 13 residues. Germline CDR1 is SGHAT and CDR2 is FQNNGV. V lost 1 base, J lost 8 bases, and 11 bases lay in between. The CDR3 here is CASSLVPGSEAFF. CDR3 in DNA: TGTGCCAGCAGCTTAGTCCCAGGGTCCGAAGCTTTCTTT.

The chain carries TRBV6-5 and TRBJ2-2; D remains unclear. V dropped 0 bases and J dropped 3 bases, with 8 bases sitting between them. Germline-derived CDR1 and CDR2 are MNHEY and SVGAGI. The CDR3 spans 15 residues. The CDR3 DNA reads TGTGCCAGCAGTTACTCCGGTTTGGACACCGGGGAGCTGTTTTTT. This encodes CASSYSGLDTGELFF.